This entry is about one T cell receptor beta chain. This entry is derived from a study of T cell changes during pregnancy in multiple sclerosis. Germline V lookup: CDR1 SGHTA, CDR2 FQGNSA. This CDR3 has 15 amino acids. Trimming at V came to 3 bases and at J to 1 base, leaving 2 bases not matched to a gene. Generated by immunoSEQ multiplex PCR, the TCRdb table keeps only in-frame clones and is missing some. The table includes around 56,000 clones, about nine tenths detected once. The sequencing here drew on peripheral blood, taken in the first trimester of pregnancy. The chain uses TRBV7-2 and TRBJ2-7; 11 bases fit TRBD2. This TCR was sampled from a female donor in good health, enrolled as a control in a pregnancy study. The CDR3 bases are TGTGCCAGCAGCTTTTGGACTAGCGGGTCCTACGAGCAGTACTTC. The encoded protein is CASSFWTSGSYEQYF.